The text below deals with one T cell receptor beta chain. Its antigen is unknown. 5'RACE template switching generated TCR cDNA, adding a universal primer site and UMIs. TCRdb called the 5' RACE reads again in MiXCR, with one record for every CDR3 protein. The table includes 450,000 to 600,000 distinct CDR3 sequences, less than 20% detected once. With V trimmed by 7 bases and J by 0 bases, 6 bases remained unmatched. This CDR3 contains 15 residues. The V gene's germline CDR1 is SGHDT and CDR2 YYEEEE. The data derive from a study of T cells after yellow fever vaccination. Regarding the study as a whole: Contamination of FACS-sorted repertoires by abundant clonotypes from the bulk population could occur. The study re-detected most primary-vaccination clones after the booster (nearly 97% CD4, roughly 85% CD8). It was a weaker secondary response, yet one that peaked faster, at day 5 versus 15.

This clonotype was obtained from a man aged 18 to 29 who received the YFV17D yellow fever vaccine. The material sequenced was PBMCs, taken more than 4 days after the first yellow fever vaccination. The chain couples TRBV5-6 to TRBJ2-7; TRBD2 aligns across 11 bases. CDR3 sequence: CASFPTSGASYEQYF. The CDR3 bases are TGTGCCAGCTTTCCGACTAGCGGGGCCTCCTACGAGCAGTACTTC.